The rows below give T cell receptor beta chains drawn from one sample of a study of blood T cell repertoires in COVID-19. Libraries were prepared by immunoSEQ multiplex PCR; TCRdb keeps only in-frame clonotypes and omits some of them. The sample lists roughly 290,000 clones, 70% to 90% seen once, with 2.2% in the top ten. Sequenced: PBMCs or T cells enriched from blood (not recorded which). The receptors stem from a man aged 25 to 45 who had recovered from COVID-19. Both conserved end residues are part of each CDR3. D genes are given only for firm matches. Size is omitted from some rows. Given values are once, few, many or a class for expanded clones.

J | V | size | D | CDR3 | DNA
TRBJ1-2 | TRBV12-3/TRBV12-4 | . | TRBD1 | CASSQTGYGYTF | TGTGCCAGCAGCCAGACAGGGTATGGCTACACCTTC
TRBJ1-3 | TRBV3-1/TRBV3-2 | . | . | CASSQGTGVTIYF | TGTGCCAGCAGCCAAGGCACGGGAGTCACCATATATTTT
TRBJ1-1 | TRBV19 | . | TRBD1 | CASSQYPRQGGWTEAFF | TGTGCCAGTAGCCAATACCCCCGACAGGGGGGTTGGACTGAAGCTTTCTTT
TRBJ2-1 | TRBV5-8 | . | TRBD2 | CASSWMALAGQLYNEQFF | TGTGCCAGCAGCTGGATGGCACTAGCGGGGCAACTCTACAATGAGCAGTTCTTC
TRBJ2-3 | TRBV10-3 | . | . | CASGRGDTQYF | TGTGCCTCCGGTAGGGGGGATACGCAGTATTTT
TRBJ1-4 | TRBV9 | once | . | CASSVGAGNEKLFF | TGTGCCAGCAGCGTAGGGGCAGGTAATGAAAAACTGTTTTTT
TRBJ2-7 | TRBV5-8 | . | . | CASSWGTWGLVIHEQYF | TGTGCCAGCAGCTGGGGGACCTGGGGGCTGGTAATCCACGAGCAGTACTTC
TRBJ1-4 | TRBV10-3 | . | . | CAISPSGGGLEKLFF | TGTGCCATCAGCCCCTCCGGGGGGGGATTGGAAAAACTGTTTTTT
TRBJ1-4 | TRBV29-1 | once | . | CSVDSENEKLFF | TGCAGCGTTGATTCCGAGAATGAAAAACTGTTTTTT
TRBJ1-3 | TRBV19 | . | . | CASSTDSSGNTIYF | TGTGCCAGTAGTACAGATAGCTCTGGAAACACCATATATTTT
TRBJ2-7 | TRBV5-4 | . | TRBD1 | CASSSYTGGSYEQYF | TGTGCCAGCAGCTCATATACAGGGGGCTCCTACGAGCAGTACTTC
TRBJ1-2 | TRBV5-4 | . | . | CASSVQGERGYTF | TGTGCCAGCAGCGTTCAGGGTGAGAGAGGCTACACCTTC
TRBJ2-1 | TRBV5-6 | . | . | CASSPGGQLYNEQFF | TGTGCCAGCAGCCCTGGTGGACAATTATACAATGAGCAGTTCTTC
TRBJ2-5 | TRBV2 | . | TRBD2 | CASSGTSGQETQYF | TGTGCCAGCAGTGGGACTAGCGGACAAGAGACCCAGTACTTC
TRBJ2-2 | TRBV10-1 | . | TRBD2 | CATAPAGRVDTGELFF | TGCGCCACCGCTCCTGCAGGGAGGGTGGACACCGGGGAGCTGTTTTTT
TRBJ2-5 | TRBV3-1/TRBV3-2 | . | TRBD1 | CASSRRSTGVSETQYF | TGTGCCAGCAGCCGTAGGTCTACAGGGGTGTCAGAGACCCAGTACTTC
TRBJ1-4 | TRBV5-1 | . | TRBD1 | CASSLQPGGHEKLFF | TGCGCCAGCAGCTTGCAGCCAGGGGGGCATGAAAAACTGTTTTTT
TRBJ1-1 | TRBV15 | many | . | CATSRERVSGTEAFF | TGTGCCACCAGCAGAGAGAGGGTTTCGGGCACTGAAGCTTTCTTT
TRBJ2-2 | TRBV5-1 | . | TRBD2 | CASSGTSGANTGELFF | TGCGCCAGCTCTGGGACTAGCGGGGCGAACACCGGGGAGCTGTTTTTT
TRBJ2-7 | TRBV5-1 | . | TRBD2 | CASSPWTSGGRSSYEQYF | TGCGCCAGCAGCCCGTGGACTAGCGGGGGCAGAAGCTCCTACGAGCAGTACTTC
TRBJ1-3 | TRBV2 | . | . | CASSDRQFSGNTIYF | TGTGCCAGCAGTGATAGACAGTTCTCTGGAAACACCATATATTTT
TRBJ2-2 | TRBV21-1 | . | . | CASSTTGEGNTGELFF | TGTGCCAGCAGCACGACAGGGGAGGGGAACACCGGGGAGCTGTTTTTT
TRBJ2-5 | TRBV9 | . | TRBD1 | CASSVGDRGSETQYF | TGTGCCAGCAGCGTAGGGGACAGGGGATCAGAGACCCAGTACTTC
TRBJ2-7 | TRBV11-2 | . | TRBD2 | CASSLVAGDLSYEQYF | TGTGCCAGCAGCTTAGTAGCGGGGGACCTCTCCTACGAGCAGTACTTC
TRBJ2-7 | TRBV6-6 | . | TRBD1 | CASSSTGGVYEQYF | TGTGCCAGCAGTTCGACAGGGGGAGTCTACGAGCAGTACTTC
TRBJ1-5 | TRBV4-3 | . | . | CASSQDNVSNQPQHF | TGCGCCAGCAGCCAAGATAATGTTAGCAATCAGCCCCAGCATTTT
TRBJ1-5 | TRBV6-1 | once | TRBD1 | CASSSGGQGSQPQHF | TGTGCCAGCAGTTCCGGGGGACAGGGTAGCCAGCCCCAGCATTTT